A single sample gave rise to the 28 T cell receptor beta chains below, sequenced in a study of OX40 agonist ivuxolimab in advanced cancers. The assay was immunoSEQ multiplex PCR, and TCRdb's table has in-frame clones only and misses some. Of some 84,000 clones in the sample, about 91% were seen once. The input for sequencing was CD4+ or CD8+ T cells sorted from blood, taken in a trial of the OX40 agonist ivuxolimab. These receptors all come from an adult with an advanced solid tumor such as melanoma, head and neck, liver or kidney cancer.

The rearrangement joins TRBV27 to TRBJ2-7, with D maybe TRBD2 (6 bases). V was shortened by 8 bases and J by 3 bases, with 23 bases between the two germline ends. Germline V gives CDR1 MNHEY, CDR2 SMNVEV (reference sequence). CDR3 size: 16 residues. The DNA of the CDR3 is TGTGCCAGCCGTCGGGGGAGCCCGGGAGCTGTCTACGAGCAGTACTTC. Translating gives CASRRGSPGAVYEQYF.

V is TRBV18 and J is TRBJ2-1; TRBD1 agrees at 9 bases. This CDR3 region has 15 residues. From germline, CDR1 is KGHSH and CDR2 LQKENI. The ends lost 6 bases at V and 8 bases at J; junction bases unmatched: 11. The CDR3 spells CASSPDRGGGDEQFF. In nucleotides, the CDR3 is TGTGCCAGCTCCCCGGACAGGGGAGGAGGCGATGAGCAGTTCTTC.

The rearrangement uses TRBV18 and TRBJ1-2, with D possibly being TRBD1 (5 bases). Trimming pared 0 bases from V and 5 bases from J, leaving 10 bases between. The germline V gene encodes CDR1 KGHSH and CDR2 LQKENI. The CDR3 covers 14 residues. Written as DNA, the CDR3 is TGTGCCAGCTCACCACCGGGGCGGGGGTATGGCTACACCTTC. Translation gives CASSPPGRGYGYTF.

V gene TRBV7-6 combines with J gene TRBJ2-5; 9 bases agree with TRBD1. The junction had 13 bases not matched to a gene; V was cut back by 6 bases and J by 5 bases. Germline V CDR1 and CDR2: SGHVS, FNYEAQ. There are 16 residues in the CDR3. CDR3 residues: CASRFRGQGQEETQYF. The DNA for the CDR3 is TGTGCCAGCAGATTTAGGGGACAGGGCCAGGAGGAGACCCAGTACTTC.

The V call is TRBV6-5, the J call TRBJ1-5; no clear D. Germline lookup yields CDR1 MNHEY and CDR2 SVGAGI. The germline V and J ends were trimmed by 8 bases and 1 base, with 15 bases remaining between them. This CDR3 has 15 residues. CDR3 DNA sequence: TGTGCCAGCCGAGGGAGCCTAGGGAGCAATCAGCCCCAGCATTTT. This gives the protein CASRGSLGSNQPQHF.

This chain connects TRBV5-1 to TRBJ1-6; 8 bases fit TRBD1. The CDR3 spans 16 residues. Trimming cost V 5 bases and J 4 bases; bases outside gene matches: 8. Germline V gene data show CDR1 as SGHRS and CDR2 as YFSETQ. CDR3 DNA: TGCGCCAGCAGACGGGACAGGTTACAATATAATTCACCCCTCCACTTT. Protein product: CASRRDRLQYNSPLHF.

In its sample, this clone was seen once. CDR3 sequence reads: CASSQDGGRGRYTF. The CDR3 bases are TGCGCCAGCAGCCAAGACGGAGGGCGGGGCCGCTACACCTTC. The V call is TRBV4-1, the J call TRBJ1-2, with a weak D call TRBD1 (5 bases). Germline V gene sequence: CDR1 MGHRA, CDR2 YSYEKL. V was trimmed by 0 bases and J by 9 bases, leaving 14 bases between them. The CDR3 spans 14 residues.

The rearrangement uses TRBV10-2 and TRBJ2-7; 8 positions agree with TRBD2. CDR1 is WSHSY and CDR2 is SAAADI in the germline V gene. This CDR3 has 16 amino acids. J was trimmed by 0 bases and V by 5 bases; bases with no gene match: 9. The CDR3 loop reads CASSRPSGSFSYEQYF. CDR3 DNA: TGCGCCAGCAGTCGTCCTAGCGGGTCCTTCTCCTACGAGCAGTACTTC.

The chain recombines TRBV5-1 with TRBJ2-1, with D uncertain. Germline loops: CDR1 SGHRS, CDR2 YFSETQ. V shed 0 bases and J shed 4 bases, with 8 bases lying between them. This CDR3 contains 14 residues. CDR3 bases: TGCGCCAGCAGCTTGGATCCCGGGTACAATGAGCAGTTCTTC. Translated: CASSLDPGYNEQFF.

The gene calls are TRBV19 and TRBJ1-1, with 7 bases matching TRBD1. CDR3 length equals 15 residues. Per the germline V gene, CDR1 is LNHDA and CDR2 is SQIVND (reference sequence). J was trimmed by 4 bases and V by 3 bases; bases with no gene match: 8. CDR3 nucleotides: TGTGCCAGTAGTATGAACAGGGGAAGGGGCACTGAAGCTTTCTTT. Translation gives CASSMNRGRGTEAFF.

This clone showed up just a few times. The chain carries TRBV5-1 and TRBJ1-6; D gene uncertain. The germline gives CDR1 SGHRS, CDR2 YFSETQ. Trimming left V 3 bases short and J 6 bases short, with 4 bases between. The CDR3 loop spans 12 amino acids. As DNA, the CDR3 is TGCGCCAGCAGCTCCACTAATTCACCCCTCCACTTT. This gives the protein CASSSTNSPLHF.

This clone was recorded a few times. CDR3 region: CAISATSLVDETQYF. The CDR3 DNA sequence: TGTGCCATCAGTGCAACTAGTTTGGTAGACGAGACCCAGTACTTC. The rearrangement uses TRBV10-3 and TRBJ2-5; a weak D match, TRBD2 (5 bases). CDR3 length: 15 residues. Germline V CDR1 and CDR2: ENHRY, SYGVKD. V gave up 4 bases and J gave up 5 bases, with 17 bases separating them.

The V and J genes are TRBV18 and TRBJ1-3, with TRBD1 matching over 8 bases. CDR1 and CDR2 (germline): KGHSH, LQKENI. Losses at the gene ends were 5 bases for V and 4 bases for J; bases not matched to a gene: 10. The CDR3 has 16 amino acids. CDR3 region: CASSMTGARTGNTIYF. The CDR3 DNA is TGTGCCAGCTCAATGACAGGGGCCCGGACGGGAAACACCATATATTTT.

This chain links TRBV5-1 with TRBJ2-3, with TRBD2 matching over 15 bases. This CDR3 is built from 18 residues. In germline, CDR1 is SGHRS, CDR2 YFSETQ. The ends lost 3 bases at V and 0 bases at J; junction bases unmatched: 5. CDR3 loop: CASSYFGLAGGSTDTQYF. The CDR3 DNA reads as TGCGCCAGCAGCTATTTCGGACTAGCGGGAGGGAGCACAGATACGCAGTATTTT.

The genes are TRBV19 and TRBJ2-2, with a weak D call TRBD2 (5 bases). Deletions cut 4 bases from V and 4 bases from J, with 10 bases between. The CDR3 contains 14 residues. From germline, CDR1 is LNHDA and CDR2 SQIVND (reference sequence). CDR3 region: CASSNWAGTGELFF. In DNA form, the CDR3 reads TGTGCCAGTAGTAATTGGGCGGGCACCGGGGAGCTGTTTTTT.

This clone is a singleton in its sample. V is TRBV14 and J is TRBJ2-2; D possibly corresponds to TRBD2 (5 bases). This CDR3 contains 16 residues. CDR1 is SGHDN, CDR2 FVKESK, per germline. V was pared by 4 bases and J by 5 bases, with 17 bases between. This CDR3 reads CASSRLHPSDTGELFF. CDR3 nucleotides: TGTGCCAGCAGCCGACTACACCCTTCGGATACCGGGGAGCTGTTTTTT.

The chain couples TRBV2 to TRBJ2-6; D remains unclear. Between the trimmed V and J ends, which lost 2 bases and 4 bases, there was a span of 9 bases. This CDR3 has 15 amino acids. Germline CDR1 is SNHLY and CDR2 is FYNNEI. The CDR3 DNA sequence: TGTGCCAGCAGTGAAAACGGTCCCGGGGCCAACGTCCTGACTTTC. Translated, it gives CASSENGPGANVLTF.

The chain's CDR3 is CAISGQVQETQYF. CDR3 sequence (DNA): TGTGCCATCAGTGGACAGGTACAAGAGACCCAGTACTTC. The genes are TRBV10-3 and TRBJ2-5, with D possibly being TRBD1 (6 bases). Trimming took off 4 bases at V and 2 bases at J, with 8 bases between the two ends. The CDR3 has 13 amino acids. Germline CDR1 reads ENHRY; CDR2 reads SYGVKD.

The rearrangement links TRBV18 to TRBJ1-1; D unresolved. Trimming removed 3 bases at V and 5 bases at J, with 13 bases between. Germline V lookup: CDR1 KGHSH, CDR2 LQKENI. The length of the CDR3 is 14 residues. The CDR3 spells CASSPTEGVTEAFF. DNA for the CDR3: TGTGCCAGCTCACCCACAGAGGGTGTAACTGAAGCTTTCTTT. The full variable domain, its missing parts supplied by reference TRBV18 and TRBJ1-1, is NAGVMQNPRHLVRRRGQEARLRCSPMKGHSHVYWYRQLPEEGLKFMVYLQKENIIDESGMPKERFSAEFPKEGPSILRIQQVVRGDSAAYFCASSPTEGVTEAFFGQGTRLTVV.

This clone was seen only once. This chain connects TRBV28 to TRBJ2-3; D might be TRBD2 (5 bases). CDR1 is MDHEN, CDR2 SYDVKM, per germline. The CDR3 consists of 16 residues. The V gene lost 3 bases and the J gene lost 2 bases, with 15 bases spanning the gap. CDR3 in amino acids: CASSFVQRKVTDTQYF. The CDR3 region has the DNA TGTGCCAGCAGTTTTGTTCAGCGGAAAGTCACAGATACGCAGTATTTT.

Here the CDR3 reads CASSLTGLGYTF. CDR3 in DNA: TGTGCCAGCAGCTTAACAGGGCTCGGCTACACCTTC. V and J are TRBV11-2 and TRBJ1-2; D may be TRBD1 (6 bases). CDR3 size: 12 residues. Germline-derived CDR1 and CDR2 are SGHAT and FQNNGV. The germline V and J ends were trimmed by 2 bases and 8 bases, with 9 bases remaining between them.

This chain uses TRBV7-9 with TRBJ2-1; 10 bases are a match to TRBD1. The CDR3 totals 16 residues. CDR1 SEHNR and CDR2 FQNEAQ come from the germline V gene (reference sequence). V lost 2 bases to trimming and J lost 7 bases; unmatched junction nucleotides: 8. CDR3 DNA sequence: TGTGCCAGCAGCTTACTGGGGACAGGGGTAAAGAATGAGCAGTTCTTC. Residues: CASSLLGTGVKNEQFF. Full variable domain (remainder filled in from reference TRBV7-9 and TRBJ2-1): DTGVSQNPRHKITKRGQNVTFRCDPISEHNRLYWYRQTLGQGPEFLTYFQNEAQLEKSRLLSDRFSAERPKGSFSTLEIQRTEQGDSAMYLCASSLLGTGVKNEQFFGPGTRLTVL.

This chain joins TRBV27 and TRBJ2-2; 15 bases fit TRBD2. The V gene's germline CDR1 is MNHEY and CDR2 SMNVEV (reference sequence). The V gene end was trimmed by 6 bases and the J gene end by 0 bases; junction bases not matched to a gene: 2. The CDR3 has 17 amino acids. CDR3 DNA sequence: TGTGCCAGCAGAAGGACTAGCGGGGGGGCGAACACCGGGGAGCTGTTTTTT. Protein: CASRRTSGGANTGELFF.

This chain links TRBV7-2 with TRBJ1-3, with 8 bases that match TRBD1. The CDR3 is made up of 15 amino acids. Germline lookup yields CDR1 SGHTA and CDR2 FQGNSA. Losses at the gene ends were 3 bases for V and 2 bases for J; bases not matched to a gene: 3. CDR3 nucleotide sequence: TGTGCCAGCAGCTTCTTACAGGGGGCTGGAAACACCATATATTTT. This sequence encodes CASSFLQGAGNTIYF.

This clone occurred a few times. The rearrangement joins TRBV7-2 to TRBJ2-3, with 9 bases matching TRBD2. V trimming: 1 base; J trimming: 1 base; junction bases outside the gene matches: 3. Germline CDR1 SGHTA, CDR2 FQGNSA. The CDR3 totals 16 residues. Here the CDR3 DNA reads TGTGCCAGCAGCTTAGGACTAGCGGAAGGCACAGATACGCAGTATTTT. Translation: CASSLGLAEGTDTQYF.

This chain uses TRBV9 with TRBJ2-1; 16 nucleotides agree with TRBD2. Germline V gene sequence: CDR1 SGDLS, CDR2 YYNGEE. This CDR3 is 20 amino acids long. Germline trimming cut 0 bases from V and 6 bases from J; bases unmatched to any gene: 12. CDR3 nucleotides: TGTGCCAGCAGCGTAGCATCACATCGCGGGACTAGCGGGAGGGCCAATGAGCAGTTCTTC. This encodes CASSVASHRGTSGRANEQFF.

This clone showed up just once. This sequence joins TRBV28 and TRBJ2-3; 10 bases map to TRBD2. CDR1 is MDHEN and CDR2 is SYDVKM in the germline V gene. This CDR3 region has 16 residues. V lost 4 bases to trimming and J lost 2 bases; unmatched junction nucleotides: 6. CDR3 loop: CASSSRLAGDTDTQYF. CDR3 nucleotide sequence: TGTGCCAGCAGTTCCCGACTAGCGGGCGACACAGATACGCAGTATTTT.

The J gene is TRBJ1-4, the V gene TRBV7-2; 7 bases fit TRBD1. Looked up from germline, CDR1 is SGHTA and CDR2 is FQGNSA. V lost 3 bases to trimming and J lost 3 bases; unmatched junction nucleotides: 1. This CDR3 contains 14 residues. CDR3 DNA: TGTGCCAGCAGCTTCGGGACAGCTAATGAAAAACTGTTTTTT. It yields the protein CASSFGTANEKLFF.